This TCR beta chain was documented in a study of blood T cell repertoires in COVID-19. Overall study context: Both acute and convalescent COVID-19 samples were obtained from the United States, Italy and Spain. Sample material is recorded as cDNA or gDNA derived from T cells, B-cell-depleted T cells, or PBMCs.

This clone was counted only a few times. The CDR3 consists of 16 residues. The V and J ends lost 2 bases and 0 bases respectively, with 14 bases between them. Germline loops: CDR1 LGHDT, CDR2 YNNKEL (reference sequence). Per the original methods: Amplification from reference gene primers served as the basis for estimated nucleated cell counts. Produced via immunoSEQ multiplex PCR; TCRdb's table is partial and in-frame only. That table furnishes V, J and clone size, whereas the DNA furnished D and trimming. The repertoire holds over 250,000 clones, with around 85% as singletons. The receptor was isolated from a middle-aged man with active or convalescent COVID-19. Sequenced input: peripheral blood. This chain connects TRBV3-1 (or the pseudogene TRBV3-2) to TRBJ2-7; a weak D match, TRBD1 (6 bases). The CDR3 DNA sequence: TGTGCCAGCAGCCAACCTCCACAGGGCTACTCCTACGAGCAGTACTTC. Amino acid sequence: CASSQPPQGYSYEQYF.